This TCR beta chain was profiled in a study of prognosis after radiotherapy for stage I lung cancer. About the research overall: A few patients developed distant metastases (median about 7 months) after radiotherapy; fewer than 17 showed no significant progression. General study points: After stereotactic body radiation therapy, unique TCR clone counts dropped from a median of about 9,200 to 6,500. Patients who went on to get distant metastases had lower Shannon entropy after stereotactic body radiation therapy.

This clonotype was counted at least ten times. Its antigen is unknown. The V gene's germline CDR1 is PRHDT and CDR2 FYEKMQ (reference sequence). V lost 3 bases to trimming and J lost 4 bases, with 13 bases between them. CDR3 length: 14 amino acids. Multiplex PCR in two rounds served to amplify TCR beta CDR3 from genomic DNA. First-round PCR, the initial amplification, used primers specific to each TRBV and TRBJ gene. MiXCR, run by TCRdb on the multiplex PCR reads, gives a single entry per CDR3 protein. The top ten hold 35% to 45% of the sample, which has about 15,000 distinct CDR3 sequences, about a sixth seen once.

The V gene is TRBV13, the J gene TRBJ2-7; D is perhaps TRBD2 (5 bases). The TCR comes from a donor aged 50 or older with non-small cell lung cancer. This material consisted of PBMCs, taken before or after stereotactic body radiation therapy (not recorded which). The chain's CDR3 is CASSFVRTGYEQYF. CDR3 DNA sequence: TGTGCCAGCAGCTTCGTCCGGACTGGGTACGAGCAGTACTTC. Variable domain in full (rest from reference TRBV13 and TRBJ2-7): AAGVIQSPRHLIKEKRETATLKCYPIPRHDTVYWYQQGPGQDPQFLISFYEKMQSDKGSIPDRFSAQQFSDYHSELNMSSLELGDSALYFCASSFVRTGYEQYFGPGTRLTVT.